One and the same sample provided the 8 T cell receptor beta chains below, sequenced in a study of a mutant IDH1 vaccine in newly diagnosed glioma (TCRdb year 2021). Library generation was performed with the immunoSEQ multiplex PCR assay. TCRdb limited this immuneACCESS table to in-frame rearrangements with V and J called. A share of clones is missing; checked studies link under half to unresolved V genes, and the rest is unexplained. This sample has around 92,000 clones in its table, and around four fifths of those were observed once. The top ten constitute 7% to 8% of the sample. Taken with the paper, the label for time point translates to: baseline, week 1 (first vaccination visit). The sample's treatment or condition label is to be understood as: pre-vaccination baseline after standard-of-care therapy. The sample consisted of PBMCs, taken from a glioma patient treated with radiotherapy, temozolomide or both. Receptors were obtained from a woman aged 50 to 60 with glioma.

The chain joins TRBV19 to TRBJ1-4; possibly TRBD1 for D (5 bases). The CDR3 extends over 13 amino acids. The V gene lost 5 bases and the J gene lost 8 bases, with 12 bases spanning the gap. The germline CDR1 and CDR2 sequences are LNHDA and SQIVND (reference sequence). Here the CDR3 reads CASSSWGPEKLFF. The DNA for the CDR3 is TGTGCCAGTAGTTCCTGGGGACCCGAAAAACTGTTTTTT.

As regards this clone: This CDR3 is also generated by other DNA sequences in the sample. This sequence joins TRBV20-1 and TRBJ1-1; unclear D gene. The CDR3 is made up of 11 amino acids. V was shortened by 1 base and J by 2 bases, with 2 bases between the two germline ends. Germline V CDR1 and CDR2: DFQATT, SNEGSKA (reference sequence). The CDR3 bases are TGCAGTGCTAGAGTTAACACTGAAGCTTTCTTT. It translates to CSARVNTEAFF.

This chain joins TRBV27 and TRBJ2-7; possible D gene TRBD1, 6 bases. CDR1 is MNHEY, CDR2 SMNVEV, per germline (reference sequence). This CDR3 is built from 14 residues. The germline V and J ends were trimmed by 5 bases and 4 bases, with 15 bases remaining between them. CDR3 protein: CASSHNRVGYEQYF. The CDR3 DNA follows: TGTGCCAGCAGTCACAACAGGGTTGGGTACGAGCAGTACTTC.

The chain links TRBV6-1 to TRBJ2-5; D remains unclear. CDR1 MNHNS and CDR2 SASEGT come from the germline V gene. V was pared by 5 bases and J by 5 bases, with 18 bases between. This CDR3 has 15 residues. In DNA form, the CDR3 reads TGTGCCAGCAGTTCCCAGTCACCCATCCCGGAGACCCAGTACTTC. Amino acids: CASSSQSPIPETQYF.

The rearrangement links TRBV10-3 to TRBJ1-2, with 8 bases that match TRBD1. The CDR3 spans 19 residues. The V segment lost 0 bases and the J segment 4 bases; nucleotides outside the gene matches: 16. Germline CDR1 ENHRY, CDR2 SYGVKD. The chain's CDR3 is CAISESPGGVPRLLYGYTF. The CDR3 nucleotides are TGTGCCATCAGTGAGTCTCCAGGGGGCGTCCCAAGGCTGCTCTATGGCTACACCTTC.

The chain uses TRBV5-1 and TRBJ2-3; 7 bases align to TRBD2. J lost 0 bases, V lost 4 bases, and 2 bases had no gene match. Germline V CDR1 and CDR2: SGHRS, YFSETQ. CDR3 size: 14 residues. Written as DNA, the CDR3 is TGCGCCAGCAGCCTGACTAGCAGCACAGATACGCAGTATTTT. It codes for CASSLTSSTDTQYF.

The chain links TRBV5-1 to TRBJ1-2; no firm D call. Germline CDR1 and CDR2: SGHRS and YFSETQ. CDR3 length: 15 residues. V shed 3 bases and J shed 2 bases, with 14 bases lying between them. The CDR3 nucleotides read TGCGCCAGCAGCTCCAGGTCCAGCACCAACTATGGCTACACCTTC. This codes for CASSSRSSTNYGYTF. Full variable domain (rest looked up from reference TRBV5-1 and TRBJ1-2): KAGVTQTPRYLIKTRGQQVTLSCSPISGHRSVSWYQQTPGQGLQFLFEYFSETQRNKGNFPGRFSGRQFSNSRSEMNVSTLELGDSALYLCASSSRSSTNYGYTFGSGTRLTVV.

J is TRBJ2-3 and V is TRBV7-2, with a tentative D call TRBD2 (6 bases). In germline, CDR1 is SGHTA, CDR2 FQGNSA. Trimming took off 3 bases at V and 5 bases at J, with 9 bases between the two ends. This CDR3 has 13 amino acids. The CDR3 bases are TGTGCCAGCAGCTTGGGGGGAAGAGATACGCAGTATTTT. Translated, it gives CASSLGGRDTQYF.